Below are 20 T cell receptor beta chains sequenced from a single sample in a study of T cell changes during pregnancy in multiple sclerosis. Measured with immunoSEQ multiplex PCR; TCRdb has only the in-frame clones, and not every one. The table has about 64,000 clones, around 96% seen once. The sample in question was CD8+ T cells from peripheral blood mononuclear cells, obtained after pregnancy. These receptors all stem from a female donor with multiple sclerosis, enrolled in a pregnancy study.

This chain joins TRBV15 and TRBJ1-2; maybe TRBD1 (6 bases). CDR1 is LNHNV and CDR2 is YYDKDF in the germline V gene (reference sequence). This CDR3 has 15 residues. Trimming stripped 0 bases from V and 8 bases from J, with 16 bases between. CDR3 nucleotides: TGTGCCACCAGCAGAGACCTTTCAGGGGCAGGAGGCTACACCTTC. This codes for CATSRDLSGAGGYTF.

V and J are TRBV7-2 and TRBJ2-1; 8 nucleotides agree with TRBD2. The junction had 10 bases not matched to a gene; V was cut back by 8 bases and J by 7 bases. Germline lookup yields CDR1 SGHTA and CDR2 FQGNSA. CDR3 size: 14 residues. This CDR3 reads CASLSGRAENEQFF. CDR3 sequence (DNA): TGTGCCAGCCTTTCCGGGAGGGCCGAAAATGAGCAGTTCTTC.

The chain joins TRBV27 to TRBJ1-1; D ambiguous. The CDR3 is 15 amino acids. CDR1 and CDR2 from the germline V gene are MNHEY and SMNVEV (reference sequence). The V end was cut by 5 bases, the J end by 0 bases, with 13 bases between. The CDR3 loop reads CASSPLQLMNTEAFF. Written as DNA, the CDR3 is TGTGCCAGCAGTCCGTTACAGTTAATGAACACTGAAGCTTTCTTT.

The CDR3 reads CASSQVTGTGELFF. The CDR3 DNA reads TGCGCCAGCAGCCAAGTTACAGGGACCGGGGAGCTGTTTTTT. The chain links TRBV4-3 to TRBJ2-2, with D possibly being TRBD1 (6 bases). Trimming pared 1 base from V and 5 bases from J, leaving 8 bases between. Germline V lookup: CDR1 LGHNA, CDR2 YSLEER. This CDR3 is built from 14 residues.

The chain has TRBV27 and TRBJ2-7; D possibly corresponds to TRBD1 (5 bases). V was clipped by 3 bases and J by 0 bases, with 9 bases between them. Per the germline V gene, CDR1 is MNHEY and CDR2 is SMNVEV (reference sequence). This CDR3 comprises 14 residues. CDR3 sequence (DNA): TGTGCCAGCAGTTTGTCAGGGCCCTCCTACGAGCAGTACTTC. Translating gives CASSLSGPSYEQYF.

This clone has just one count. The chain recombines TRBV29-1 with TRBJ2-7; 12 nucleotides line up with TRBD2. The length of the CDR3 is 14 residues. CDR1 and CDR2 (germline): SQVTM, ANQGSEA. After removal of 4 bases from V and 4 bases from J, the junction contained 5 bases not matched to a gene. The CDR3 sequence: CSVVLTSGGYEQYF. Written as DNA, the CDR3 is TGCAGCGTTGTTCTTACTAGCGGGGGGTACGAGCAGTACTTC.

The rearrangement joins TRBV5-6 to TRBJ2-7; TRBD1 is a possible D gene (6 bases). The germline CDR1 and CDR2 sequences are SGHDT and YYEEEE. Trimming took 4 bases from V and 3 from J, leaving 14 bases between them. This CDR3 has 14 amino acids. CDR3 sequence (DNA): TGTGCCAGCAGCACAGGACAGATTTACTACGAGCAGTACTTC. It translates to CASSTGQIYYEQYF. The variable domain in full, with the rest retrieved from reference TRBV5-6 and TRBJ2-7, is DAGVTQSPTHLIKTRGQQVTLRCSPKSGHDTVSWYQQALGQGPQFIFQYYEEEERQRGNFPDRFSGHQFPNYSSELNVNALLLGDSALYLCASSTGQIYYEQYFGPGTRLTVT.

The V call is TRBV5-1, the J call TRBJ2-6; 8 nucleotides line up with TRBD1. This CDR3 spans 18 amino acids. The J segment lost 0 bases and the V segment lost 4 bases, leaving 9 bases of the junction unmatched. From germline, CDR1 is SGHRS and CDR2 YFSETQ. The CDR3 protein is CASSRGTGPRSGANVLTF. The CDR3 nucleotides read TGCGCCAGCAGCAGAGGGACAGGCCCCCGCTCTGGGGCCAACGTCCTGACTTTC. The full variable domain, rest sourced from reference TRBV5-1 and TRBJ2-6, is KAGVTQTPRYLIKTRGQQVTLSCSPISGHRSVSWYQQTPGQGLQFLFEYFSETQRNKGNFPGRFSGRQFSNSRSEMNVSTLELGDSALYLCASSRGTGPRSGANVLTFGAGSRLTVL.

The CDR3 coding sequence is TGTGCCAGTTCCATAGCGGGAGAGACAGATACGCAGTATTTT. Translation gives CASSIAGETDTQYF. The J gene is TRBJ2-3, the V gene TRBV13, with 9 positions matching TRBD2. The CDR3 runs to 14 residues. With 9 bases clipped from V and 3 bases from J, the junction kept 7 bases outside the gene matches. Germline V CDR1 and CDR2: PRHDT, FYEKMQ (reference sequence).

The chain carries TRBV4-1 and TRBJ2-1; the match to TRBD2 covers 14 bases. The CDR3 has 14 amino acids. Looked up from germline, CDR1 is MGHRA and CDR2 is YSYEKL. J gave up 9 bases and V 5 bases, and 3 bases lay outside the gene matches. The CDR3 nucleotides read TGCGCCAGCAGCGGGACTAGCGGGAGCGGTGAGCAGTTCTTC. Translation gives CASSGTSGSGEQFF.

The CDR3 sequence: CASTSPPRTTRDFSTDTQYF. DNA of the CDR3: TGTGCCAGCACCTCCCCTCCCCGAACGACCAGAGACTTTAGCACAGATACGCAGTATTTT. The rearrangement links TRBV21-1 to TRBJ2-3; TRBD2, the table's D call, lacks a check against the DNA. TRBV21-1 corresponds to a pseudogene. This CDR3 has 20 amino acids.

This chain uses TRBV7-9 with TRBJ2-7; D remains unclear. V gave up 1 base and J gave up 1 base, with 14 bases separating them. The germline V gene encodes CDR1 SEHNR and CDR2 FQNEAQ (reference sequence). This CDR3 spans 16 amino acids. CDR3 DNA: TGTGCCAGCAGCTTAGAAGTGGTCGTTAGTTCCTACGAGCAGTACTTC. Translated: CASSLEVVVSSYEQYF. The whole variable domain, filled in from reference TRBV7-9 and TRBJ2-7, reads DTGVSQNPRHKITKRGQNVTFRCDPISEHNRLYWYRQTLGQGPEFLTYFQNEAQLEKSRLLSDRFSAERPKGSFSTLEIQRTEQGDSAMYLCASSLEVVVSSYEQYFGPGTRLTVT.

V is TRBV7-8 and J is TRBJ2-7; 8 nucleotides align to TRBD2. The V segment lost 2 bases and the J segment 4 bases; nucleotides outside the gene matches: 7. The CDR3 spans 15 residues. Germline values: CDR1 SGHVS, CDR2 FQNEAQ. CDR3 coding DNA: TGTGCCAGCAGCTTATTTTTGCGGGAGGAATACGAGCAGTACTTC. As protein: CASSLFLREEYEQYF.

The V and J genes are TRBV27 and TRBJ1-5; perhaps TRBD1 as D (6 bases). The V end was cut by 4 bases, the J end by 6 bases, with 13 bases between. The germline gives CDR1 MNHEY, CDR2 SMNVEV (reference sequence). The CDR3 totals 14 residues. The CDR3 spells CASSSDRRGQPQHF. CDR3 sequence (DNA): TGTGCCAGCAGTTCTGACAGGCGAGGTCAGCCCCAGCATTTT.

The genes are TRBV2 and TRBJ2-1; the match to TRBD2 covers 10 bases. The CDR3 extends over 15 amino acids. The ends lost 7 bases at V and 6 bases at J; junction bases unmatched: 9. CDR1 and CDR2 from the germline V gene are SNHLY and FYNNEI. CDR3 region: CASIWTSGSFNEQFF. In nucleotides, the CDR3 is TGTGCCAGCATCTGGACTAGCGGTAGTTTCAATGAGCAGTTCTTC.

CDR3 sequence (DNA): TGCGCCAGCAGCTTGCCTCCTAGCGGCCCTCAAAGGGAGACCCAGTACTTC. This sequence encodes CASSLPPSGPQRETQYF. J is TRBJ2-5 and V is TRBV5-1; TRBD2 agrees at 7 bases. The CDR3 loop spans 17 amino acids. In germline, CDR1 is SGHRS, CDR2 YFSETQ. The ends lost 1 base at V and 5 bases at J; junction bases unmatched: 14.

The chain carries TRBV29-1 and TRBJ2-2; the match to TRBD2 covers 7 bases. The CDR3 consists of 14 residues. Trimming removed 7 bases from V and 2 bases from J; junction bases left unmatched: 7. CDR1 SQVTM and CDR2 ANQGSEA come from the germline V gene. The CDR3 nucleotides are TGCAGCGCCGGCGGCGGGGGTAACACCGGGGAGCTGTTTTTT. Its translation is CSAGGGGNTGELFF.

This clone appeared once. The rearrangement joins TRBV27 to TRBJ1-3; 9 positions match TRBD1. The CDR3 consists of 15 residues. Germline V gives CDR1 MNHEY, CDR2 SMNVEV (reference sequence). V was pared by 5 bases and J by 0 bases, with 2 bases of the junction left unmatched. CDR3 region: CASSAGQGSGNTIYF. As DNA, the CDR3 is TGTGCCAGCAGTGCGGGACAGGGCTCTGGAAACACCATATATTTT.

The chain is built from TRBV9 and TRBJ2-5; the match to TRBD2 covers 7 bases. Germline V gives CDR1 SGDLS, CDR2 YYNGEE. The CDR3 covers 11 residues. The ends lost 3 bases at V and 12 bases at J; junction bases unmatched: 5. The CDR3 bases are TGTGCCAGCAGCGACCGACTAGCAAAGTACTTC. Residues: CASSDRLAKYF. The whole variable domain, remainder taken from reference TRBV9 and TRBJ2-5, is DSGVTQTPKHLITATGQRVTLRCSPRSGDLSVYWYQQSLDQGLQFLIQYYNGEERAKGNILERFSAQQFPDLHSELNLSSLELGDSALYFCASSDRLAKYFGPGTRLLVL.

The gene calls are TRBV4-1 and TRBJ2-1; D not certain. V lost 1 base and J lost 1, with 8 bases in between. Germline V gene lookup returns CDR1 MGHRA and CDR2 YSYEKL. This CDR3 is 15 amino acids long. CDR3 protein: CASSQAVLSYNEQFF. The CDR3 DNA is TGCGCCAGCAGCCAAGCGGTACTTTCCTACAATGAGCAGTTCTTC.